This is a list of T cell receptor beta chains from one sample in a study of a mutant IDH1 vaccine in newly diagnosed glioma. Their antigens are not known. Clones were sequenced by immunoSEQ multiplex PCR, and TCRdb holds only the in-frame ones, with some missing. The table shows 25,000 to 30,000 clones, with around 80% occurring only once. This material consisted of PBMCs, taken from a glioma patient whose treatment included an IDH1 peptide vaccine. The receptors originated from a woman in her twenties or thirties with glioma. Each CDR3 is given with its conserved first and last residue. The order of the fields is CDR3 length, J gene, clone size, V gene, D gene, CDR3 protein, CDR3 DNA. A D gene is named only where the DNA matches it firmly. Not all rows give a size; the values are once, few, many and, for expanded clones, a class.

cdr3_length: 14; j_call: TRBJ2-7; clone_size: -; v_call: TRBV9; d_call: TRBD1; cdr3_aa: CASSAGTGYYEQYF; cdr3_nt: TGTGCCAGCAGCGCCGGGACAGGGTACTACGAGCAGTACTTC
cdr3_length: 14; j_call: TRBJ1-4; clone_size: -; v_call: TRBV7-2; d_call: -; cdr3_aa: CASRLDRLNEKLFF; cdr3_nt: TGTGCCAGCAGACTTGACAGGCTTAATGAAAAACTGTTTTTT
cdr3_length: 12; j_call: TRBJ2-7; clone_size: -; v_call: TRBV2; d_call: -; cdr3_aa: CASSDGEREQYF; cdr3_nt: TGTGCCAGCAGTGACGGGGAGCGGGAGCAGTACTTC
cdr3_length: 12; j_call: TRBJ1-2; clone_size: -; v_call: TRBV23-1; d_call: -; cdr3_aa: CVPQRVSYGYTF; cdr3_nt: TGCGTTCCCCAGCGGGTCAGCTATGGCTACACCTTC
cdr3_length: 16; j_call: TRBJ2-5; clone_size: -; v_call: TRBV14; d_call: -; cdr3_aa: CASSQDRERSQETQYF; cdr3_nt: TGTGCCAGCAGCCAAGATCGGGAGCGCTCCCAAGAGACCCAGTACTTC
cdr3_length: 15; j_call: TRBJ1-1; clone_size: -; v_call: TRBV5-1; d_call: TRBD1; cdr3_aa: CASSLVYRGTTEAFF; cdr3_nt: TGCGCCAGCAGCTTGGTCTACAGGGGTACCACTGAAGCTTTCTTT
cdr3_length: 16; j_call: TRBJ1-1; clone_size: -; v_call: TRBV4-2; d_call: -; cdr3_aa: CASSQEGATLGTEAFF; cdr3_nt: TGTGCCAGCAGCCAAGAAGGCGCAACCCTGGGGACTGAAGCTTTCTTT
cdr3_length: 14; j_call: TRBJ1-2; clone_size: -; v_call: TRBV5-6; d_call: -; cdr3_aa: CASSLYFSDYGYTF; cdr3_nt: TGTGCCAGCAGCTTGTACTTTAGCGACTATGGCTACACCTTC
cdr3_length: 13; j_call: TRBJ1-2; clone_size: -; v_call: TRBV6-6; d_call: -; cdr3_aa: CASSLTANYGYTF; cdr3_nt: TGTGCCAGCAGTTTAACAGCAAACTATGGCTACACCTTC
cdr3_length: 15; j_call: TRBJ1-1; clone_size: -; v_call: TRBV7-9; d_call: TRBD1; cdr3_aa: CASSLATGGLAEAFF; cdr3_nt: TGTGCCAGCAGCTTAGCTACAGGGGGTTTGGCTGAAGCTTTCTTT
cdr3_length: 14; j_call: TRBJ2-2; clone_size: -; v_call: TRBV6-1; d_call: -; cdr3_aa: CASRGTPGNGELFF; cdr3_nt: TGTGCCAGCAGAGGGACTCCAGGGAATGGGGAGCTGTTTTTT
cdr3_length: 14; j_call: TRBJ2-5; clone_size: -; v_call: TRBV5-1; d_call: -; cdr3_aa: CASSLGGGAETQYF; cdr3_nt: TGCGCCAGCAGCTTAGGCGGGGGCGCTGAGACCCAGTACTTC
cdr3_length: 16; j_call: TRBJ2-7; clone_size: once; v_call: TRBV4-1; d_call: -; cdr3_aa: CASSHTPGIMPYEQYF; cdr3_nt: TGCGCCAGCAGCCATACGCCAGGGATAATGCCCTACGAGCAGTACTTC
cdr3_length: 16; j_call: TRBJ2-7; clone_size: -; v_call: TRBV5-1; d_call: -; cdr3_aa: CASSLDPGHGSYEQYF; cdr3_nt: TGCGCCAGCAGCTTGGATCCGGGACACGGGAGTTACGAGCAGTACTTC
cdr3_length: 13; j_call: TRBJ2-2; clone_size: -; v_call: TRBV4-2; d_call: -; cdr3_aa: CASRVENTGELFF; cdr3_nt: TGTGCCAGCAGGGTAGAGAACACCGGGGAGCTGTTTTTT
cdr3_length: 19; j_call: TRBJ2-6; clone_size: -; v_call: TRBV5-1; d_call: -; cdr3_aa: CASSSRTSSGASGANVLTF; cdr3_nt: TGCGCCAGCAGCTCGCGGACTTCATCAGGGGCCTCTGGGGCCAACGTCCTGACTTTC
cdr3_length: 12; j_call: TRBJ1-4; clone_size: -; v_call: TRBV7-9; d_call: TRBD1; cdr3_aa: CATDRGDEKLFF; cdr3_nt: TGTGCCACGGACAGGGGGGATGAAAAACTGTTTTTT
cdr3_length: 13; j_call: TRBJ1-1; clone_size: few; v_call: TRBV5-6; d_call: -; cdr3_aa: CASSLLLNTEAFF; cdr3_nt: TGTGCCAGCAGCTTGTTACTGAACACTGAAGCTTTCTTT
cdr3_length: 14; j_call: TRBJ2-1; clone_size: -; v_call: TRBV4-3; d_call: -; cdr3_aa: CASSQTSGYNEQFF; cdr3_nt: TGCGCCAGCAGCCAAACATCGGGGTACAATGAGCAGTTCTTC
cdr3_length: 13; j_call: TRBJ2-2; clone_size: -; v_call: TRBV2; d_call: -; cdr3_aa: CASSVFRTGELFF; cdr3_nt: TGTGCCAGCAGTGTTTTCCGGACCGGGGAGCTGTTTTTT
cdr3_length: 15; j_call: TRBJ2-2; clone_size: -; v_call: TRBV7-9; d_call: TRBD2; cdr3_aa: CASSEAGTWTGELFF; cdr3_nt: TGTGCCAGCAGCGAAGCGGGGACTTGGACCGGGGAGCTGTTTTTT
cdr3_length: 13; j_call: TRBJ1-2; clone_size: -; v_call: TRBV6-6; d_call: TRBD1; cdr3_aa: CASSPGTGNGYTF; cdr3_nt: TGTGCCAGCAGCCCCGGGACAGGGAATGGCTACACCTTC
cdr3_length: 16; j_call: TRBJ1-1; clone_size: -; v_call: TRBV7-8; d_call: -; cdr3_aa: CASSFGSPNSRTEAFF; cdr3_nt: TGTGCCAGCAGCTTCGGGTCCCCAAACTCGAGGACTGAAGCTTTCTTT
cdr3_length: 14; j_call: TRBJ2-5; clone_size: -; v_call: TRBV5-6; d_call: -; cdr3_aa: CASSFQGRGETQYF; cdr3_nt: TGTGCCAGCAGCTTCCAGGGAAGAGGGGAGACCCAGTACTTC
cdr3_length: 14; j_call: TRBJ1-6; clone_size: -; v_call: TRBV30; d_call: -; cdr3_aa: CAWRVGLGNSPLHF; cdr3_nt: TGTGCCTGGAGAGTGGGTCTGGGGAATTCACCCCTCCACTTT
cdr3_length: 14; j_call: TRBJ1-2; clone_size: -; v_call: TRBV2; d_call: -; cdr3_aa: CASINPETNYGYTF; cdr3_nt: TGTGCCAGCATTAACCCGGAGACTAACTATGGCTACACCTTC
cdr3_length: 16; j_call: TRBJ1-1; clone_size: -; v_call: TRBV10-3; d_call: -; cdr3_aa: CAISESIQRGNTEAFF; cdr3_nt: TGTGCCATCAGTGAGTCGATTCAACGGGGGAACACTGAAGCTTTCTTT
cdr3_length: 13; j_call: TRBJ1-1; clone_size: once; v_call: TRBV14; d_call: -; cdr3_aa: CASSPRDGAEAFF; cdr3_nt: TGTGCCAGCAGCCCCCGGGACGGGGCGGAAGCTTTCTTT
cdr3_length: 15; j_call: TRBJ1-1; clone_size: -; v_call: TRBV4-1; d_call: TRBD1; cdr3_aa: CASSQTGVGNTEAFF; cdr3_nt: TGCGCCAGCAGCCAAACAGGGGTGGGGAACACTGAAGCTTTCTTT
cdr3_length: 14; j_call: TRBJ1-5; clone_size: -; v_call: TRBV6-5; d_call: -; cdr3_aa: CASSLDGRNQPQHF; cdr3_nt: TGTGCCAGCAGTTTGGACGGCCGCAATCAGCCCCAGCATTTT
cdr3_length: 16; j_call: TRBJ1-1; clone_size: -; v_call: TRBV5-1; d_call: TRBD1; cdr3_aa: CASSRPDRGGDTEAFF; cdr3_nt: TGCGCCAGCAGCCGACCCGACAGGGGTGGGGACACTGAAGCTTTCTTT
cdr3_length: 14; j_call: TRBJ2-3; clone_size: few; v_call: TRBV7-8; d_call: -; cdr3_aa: CASRWGGDTDTQYF; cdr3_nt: TGTGCCAGCAGGTGGGGGGGCGACACAGATACGCAGTATTTT
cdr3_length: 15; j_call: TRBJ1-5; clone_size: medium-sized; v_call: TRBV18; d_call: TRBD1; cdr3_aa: CASSPDRGGNQPQHF; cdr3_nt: TGTGCCAGCTCACCGGACAGGGGTGGGAATCAGCCCCAGCATTTT